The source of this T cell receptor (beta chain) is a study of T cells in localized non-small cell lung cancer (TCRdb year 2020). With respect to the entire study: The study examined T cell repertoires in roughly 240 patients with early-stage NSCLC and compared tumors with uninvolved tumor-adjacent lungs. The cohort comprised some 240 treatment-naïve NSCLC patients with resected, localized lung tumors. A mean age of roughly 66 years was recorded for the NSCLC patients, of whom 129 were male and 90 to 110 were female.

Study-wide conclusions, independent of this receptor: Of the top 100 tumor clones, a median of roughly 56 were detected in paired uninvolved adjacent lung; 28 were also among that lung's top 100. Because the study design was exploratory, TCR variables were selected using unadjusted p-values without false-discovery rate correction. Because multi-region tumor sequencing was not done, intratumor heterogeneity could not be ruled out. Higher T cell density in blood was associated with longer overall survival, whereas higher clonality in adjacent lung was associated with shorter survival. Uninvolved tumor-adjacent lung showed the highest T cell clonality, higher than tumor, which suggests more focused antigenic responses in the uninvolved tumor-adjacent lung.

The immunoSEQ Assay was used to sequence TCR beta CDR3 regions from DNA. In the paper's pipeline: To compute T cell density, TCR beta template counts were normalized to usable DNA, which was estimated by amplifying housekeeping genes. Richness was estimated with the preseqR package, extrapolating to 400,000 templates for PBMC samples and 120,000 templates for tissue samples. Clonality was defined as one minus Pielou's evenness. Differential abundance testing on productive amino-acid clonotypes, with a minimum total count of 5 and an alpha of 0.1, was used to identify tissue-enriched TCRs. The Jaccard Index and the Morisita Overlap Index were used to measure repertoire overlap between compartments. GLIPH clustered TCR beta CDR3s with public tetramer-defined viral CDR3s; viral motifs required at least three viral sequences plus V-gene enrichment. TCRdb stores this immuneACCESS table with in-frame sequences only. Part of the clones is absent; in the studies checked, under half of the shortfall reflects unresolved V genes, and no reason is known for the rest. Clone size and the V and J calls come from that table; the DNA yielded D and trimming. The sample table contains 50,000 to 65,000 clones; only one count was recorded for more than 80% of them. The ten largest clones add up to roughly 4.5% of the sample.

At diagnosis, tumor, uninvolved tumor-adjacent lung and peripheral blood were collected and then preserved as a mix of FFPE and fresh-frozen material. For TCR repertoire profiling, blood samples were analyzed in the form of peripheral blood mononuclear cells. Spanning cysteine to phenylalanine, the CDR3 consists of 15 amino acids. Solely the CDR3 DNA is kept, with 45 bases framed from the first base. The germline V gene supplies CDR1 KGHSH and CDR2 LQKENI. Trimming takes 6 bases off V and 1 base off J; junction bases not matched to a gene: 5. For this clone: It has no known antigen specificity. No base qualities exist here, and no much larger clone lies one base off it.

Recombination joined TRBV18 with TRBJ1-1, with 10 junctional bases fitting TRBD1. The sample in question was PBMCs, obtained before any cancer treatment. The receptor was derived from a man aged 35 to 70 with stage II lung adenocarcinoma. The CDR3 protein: CASSLGTGANTEAFF. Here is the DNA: TGTGCCAGCTCTCTCGGGACAGGGGCGAACACTGAAGCTTTCTTT.